One and the same sample provided the 25 T cell receptor beta chains below, sequenced in a study of PD-1 blockade in mismatch repair-deficient tumors (dated by TCRdb to about 2017). Library method: the immunoSEQ multiplex PCR assay. TCRdb provides this immuneACCESS table in a form limited to in-frame rearrangements. Some clones are lacking; in checked studies, under half of them reflect an unresolved V gene, and why the rest are absent is not known. The sample data list around 62,000 clones, and around 73% of these were observed just once. 4.5% to 7% of the sample lies in the top ten. The sequences come from peripheral blood, collected 2 weeks after starting pembrolizumab. These TCRs come from an adult with mismatch repair-deficient cancer.

Concerning this clone itself: This specimen includes other DNA sequences encoding the same CDR3. The chain joins TRBV7-9 to TRBJ1-1; D not certain. This CDR3 comprises 14 residues. V was trimmed by 1 base and J by 2 bases, leaving 8 bases between them. Germline V lookup: CDR1 SEHNR, CDR2 FQNEAQ (reference sequence). This CDR3 is CASSLGGTNTEAFF. The CDR3 region has the DNA TGTGCCAGCAGCTTAGGGGGTACAAACACTGAAGCTTTCTTT.

The rearrangement links TRBV5-6 to TRBJ2-1; D unclear. From germline, CDR1 is SGHDT and CDR2 YYEEEE. This CDR3 contains 14 residues. V lost 2 bases, J lost 3 bases, and 9 bases lay in between. The DNA for the CDR3 is TGTGCCAGCAGCTTAAAGGGCTACTACAATGAGCAGTTCTTC. Its protein is CASSLKGYYNEQFF.

The chain links TRBV9 to TRBJ1-2; TRBD1 agrees at 9 bases. This CDR3 contains 16 residues. V dropped 3 bases and J dropped 3; count of bases not matched to a gene: 9. The germline V gene encodes CDR1 SGDLS and CDR2 YYNGEE. The CDR3 loop reads CASSAGTGLLDYGYTF. In DNA form, the CDR3 reads TGTGCCAGCAGCGCCGGGACAGGGTTGTTGGACTATGGCTACACCTTC.

The chain uses TRBV27 and TRBJ2-2, with TRBD2 matching over 8 bases. Trimming at V came to 6 bases and at J to 4 bases, leaving 7 bases not matched to a gene. CDR1 and CDR2 (germline): MNHEY, SMNVEV (reference sequence). The CDR3 length is 15 residues. CDR3 DNA: TGTGCCAGCAGGAACCTAGCGGGTAGCACCGGGGAGCTGTTTTTT. It translates to CASRNLAGSTGELFF.

The V gene is TRBV6-1, the J gene TRBJ2-7, with unresolved D. CDR1 is MNHNS and CDR2 is SASEGT in the germline V gene. V was cut by 4 bases and J by 2 bases, with 15 bases left in between. The CDR3 has 15 amino acids. Here the CDR3 DNA reads TGTGCCAGCAGTGCTACAGTCCCTATTCCCTACGAGCAGTACTTC. Translating gives CASSATVPIPYEQYF.

The genes are TRBV30 and TRBJ1-3; D is unclear. Trimming shortened V by 6 bases and J by 0 bases, and 6 bases separated the two germline ends. This CDR3 has 12 residues. CDR1 and CDR2 from the germline V gene are GTSNPN and SVGIG (reference sequence). In DNA form, the CDR3 reads TGTGCCTGTACGAGCTCTGGAAACACCATATATTTT. Translated: CACTSSGNTIYF.

This chain joins TRBV2 and TRBJ1-3; D perhaps matches TRBD1 (5 bases). Trimming pared 5 bases from V and 2 bases from J, leaving 7 bases between. The germline V gene has CDR1 SNHLY and CDR2 FYNNEI. This CDR3 comprises 13 residues. CDR3 sequence reads: CASSRDAGNTIYF. Written as DNA, the CDR3 is TGTGCCAGCAGTAGGGACGCTGGAAACACCATATATTTT.

The J gene is TRBJ2-3, the V gene TRBV5-1; 8 bases line up with TRBD1. Germline CDR1 reads SGHRS; CDR2 reads YFSETQ. The CDR3 totals 13 residues. J was trimmed by 6 bases and V by 0 bases; bases with no gene match: 0. CDR3 in amino acids: CASSLDRGDTQYF. The DNA for the CDR3 is TGCGCCAGCAGCTTGGACAGGGGGGATACGCAGTATTTT.

The rearrangement uses TRBV7-9 and TRBJ2-7; TRBD2 aligns across 13 bases. Germline loops: CDR1 SEHNR, CDR2 FQNEAQ (reference sequence). The CDR3 length is 15 residues. V shed 5 bases and J 6 bases; nucleotides not matched to a gene: 7. The CDR3 DNA is TGTGCCAGCAGCCCCAGGACTAGCGGGGGCGGCGAGCAGTACTTC. It is translated as CASSPRTSGGGEQYF.

The chain couples TRBV29-1 to TRBJ1-2; D is perhaps TRBD1 (5 bases). The CDR3 is made up of 13 amino acids. With 0 bases removed from V and 4 bases from J, the gap between germline ends came to 9 bases. From germline, CDR1 is SQVTM and CDR2 ANQGSEA. In nucleotides, the CDR3 is TGCAGCGTTGAAGAAGGGACCTCCTATGGCTACACCTTC. This encodes CSVEEGTSYGYTF. Complete variable domain (other parts from reference TRBV29-1 and TRBJ1-2): SAVISQKPSRDICQRGTSLTIQCQVDSQVTMMFWYRQQPGQSLTLIATANQGSEATYESGFVIDKFPISRPNLTFSTLTVSNMSPEDSSIYLCSVEEGTSYGYTFGSGTRLTVV.

The chain joins TRBV7-8 to TRBJ2-1, with TRBD2 matching 14 bases. This CDR3 is built from 16 residues. CDR1 SGHVS and CDR2 FQNEAQ come from the germline V gene. V was clipped by 6 bases and J by 2 bases; unmatched bases: 3. In nucleotides, the CDR3 is TGTGCCAGCAGGCCGACTAGCGGGAGGGCCTACAATGAGCAGTTCTTC. This sequence encodes CASRPTSGRAYNEQFF.

The chain employs TRBV7-9 and TRBJ2-2; TRBD1 agrees at 8 bases. This CDR3 has 16 amino acids. V shed 4 bases, J shed 5 bases, and the junction held 9 bases outside the gene matches. Germline V lookup: CDR1 SEHNR, CDR2 FQNEAQ (reference sequence). CDR3 sequence (DNA): TGTGCCAGCAGCTGGCGACAGGGGCGAGGGACCGGGGAGCTGTTTTTT. Its translation is CASSWRQGRGTGELFF.

The chain combines TRBV7-4 with TRBJ2-7; 7 nucleotides line up with TRBD2. This CDR3 has 14 residues. V gave up 9 bases and J gave up 3 bases; unmatched junction bases: 11. The germline gives CDR1 SGHVT, CDR2 SQSDAQ. In DNA form, the CDR3 reads TGTGCCAGAAGCATAAGCGGGACCAACTACGAGCAGTACTTC. Its translation: CARSISGTNYEQYF. Drawing the rest from reference TRBV7-4 and TRBJ2-7, the complete variable domain is GAGVSQSPRYKVAKRGRDVALRCDSISGHVTLYWYRQTLGQGSEVLTYSQSDAQRDKSGRPSGRFSAERPERSVSTLKIQRTEQGDSAVYLCARSISGTNYEQYFGPGTRLTVT.

The chain uses TRBV19 and TRBJ2-3; D is possibly TRBD2 (7 bases). V lost 5 bases, J lost 4 bases, and 13 bases lay in between. Germline loops: CDR1 LNHDA, CDR2 SQIVND (reference sequence). The CDR3 has 14 amino acids. The CDR3 sequence: CASSLPGGPDTQYF. CDR3 coding DNA: TGTGCCAGTAGTCTCCCCGGGGGGCCAGATACGCAGTATTTT.

This clone was seen just once. This chain links TRBV6-6 with TRBJ2-7; D gene uncertain. This CDR3 is built from 15 residues. CDR1 and CDR2 (germline): MNHNY, SVGAGI (reference sequence). Trimming left V 6 bases short and J 3 bases short, with 18 bases between. The DNA of the CDR3 is TGTGCCAGCAGAGATTCGAGGCCCTCCATCTACGAGCAGTACTTC. Residues: CASRDSRPSIYEQYF.

The chain combines TRBV27 with TRBJ2-7; D is perhaps TRBD2 (5 bases). The CDR3 is made up of 14 amino acids. V was cut by 3 bases and J by 0 bases, with 9 bases left in between. Germline V gives CDR1 MNHEY, CDR2 SMNVEV (reference sequence). The CDR3 here is CASSFSGPSYEQYF. Written as DNA, the CDR3 is TGTGCCAGCAGTTTCAGCGGACCCTCCTACGAGCAGTACTTC.

The V and J genes are TRBV2 and TRBJ2-7; tentatively, D is TRBD1 (6 bases). Trimming took 4 bases from V and 6 from J, leaving 10 bases between them. This CDR3 region has 12 residues. Germline CDR1 reads SNHLY; CDR2 reads FYNNEI. CDR3 nucleotide sequence: TGTGCCAGCAGTGGGACAGAGCCCGAGCAGTACTTC. Amino acids: CASSGTEPEQYF.

The rearrangement uses TRBV9 and TRBJ2-5; TRBD2 matches 8 bases. V lost 2 bases, J lost 3 bases, and 6 bases stayed unmatched. Germline V gene lookup returns CDR1 SGDLS and CDR2 YYNGEE. The CDR3 is 15 amino acids. The CDR3 nucleotides read TGTGCCAGCAGCGTTAGCGGGGAGAGTAAAGAGACCCAGTACTTC. As protein: CASSVSGESKETQYF.

This chain links TRBV27 with TRBJ2-7; no definite D call. Germline CDR1 and CDR2: MNHEY and SMNVEV (reference sequence). This CDR3 region has 12 residues. The V end was cut by 4 bases, the J end by 7 bases, with 11 bases between. CDR3 protein: CASSSSMEEQYF. CDR3 bases: TGTGCCAGCAGTTCTTCTATGGAGGAGCAGTACTTC.

This clone has just a few counts. Distinct nucleotide sequences in the sample also encode this CDR3. J is TRBJ2-7 and V is TRBV7-9; TRBD2 might be the D (6 bases). V was pared by 5 bases and J by 3 bases, with 8 bases between. Germline V gives CDR1 SEHNR, CDR2 FQNEAQ (reference sequence). CDR3 length: 12 residues. The CDR3 bases are TGTGCCAGCAGCCCCGGGGGCTACGAGCAGTACTTC. Encoded protein: CASSPGGYEQYF.

The rearrangement links TRBV18 to TRBJ1-2; the D is unclear. The V end lost 4 bases, the J end lost 7 bases, and 10 bases lay between the germline ends. The CDR3 loop spans 12 amino acids. Germline CDR1 reads KGHSH; CDR2 reads LQKENI. Here the CDR3 reads CASSQEDGGYTF. CDR3 DNA: TGTGCCAGCTCACAAGAGGACGGTGGCTACACCTTC.

This rearrangement joins TRBV12-5 to TRBJ2-3; tentative D call: TRBD2 (6 bases). This CDR3 is 13 amino acids long. Germline lookup yields CDR1 LGHNT and CDR2 FRNRAP. V was shortened by 8 bases and J by 4 bases, with 13 bases between the two germline ends. CDR3 DNA sequence: TGTGCTAGTAGGAGGGAGTGGGCAGATACGCAGTATTTT. Encoded protein: CASRREWADTQYF.

The genes are TRBV30 and TRBJ1-5; D is unclear. Germline loops: CDR1 GTSNPN, CDR2 SVGIG (reference sequence). The CDR3 is 12 residues long. V lost 2 bases and J lost 5, with 7 bases in between. The CDR3 nucleotides are TGTGCCTGGAGTAACAGTTATCAGCCCCAGCATTTT. As protein: CAWSNSYQPQHF.

The chain recombines TRBV11-2 with TRBJ2-1; 8 positions match TRBD2. V gave up 6 bases and J gave up 0 bases; unmatched junction bases: 4. From germline, CDR1 is SGHAT and CDR2 FQNNGV. This CDR3 has 15 amino acids. CDR3 DNA: TGTGCCAGCAGTCCCGGGACTAGCTCCTACAATGAGCAGTTCTTC. Its protein is CASSPGTSSYNEQFF.

The chain combines TRBV29-1 with TRBJ2-7, with a weak D call TRBD2 (6 bases). CDR3 size: 12 residues. V lost 4 bases and J lost 0, with 7 bases in between. Germline values: CDR1 SQVTM, CDR2 ANQGSEA. This CDR3 reads CSVGGTSYEQYF. In nucleotides, the CDR3 is TGCAGCGTTGGCGGGACCTCCTACGAGCAGTACTTC.